One sample yielded the 9 T cell receptor beta chains listed below, sequenced in a study of blood T cell repertoires in COVID-19. Sequencing was performed with immunoSEQ multiplex PCR; in TCRdb, only in-frame clones are kept and a portion is missing. The table lists approximately 260,000 clones, about four fifths of them singletons, with about 3% in the top ten. The sample was PBMCs or T cells enriched from blood (not recorded which). The receptors stem from a man aged 50-59 years who had recovered from COVID-19.

This clone came up many times. This sequence joins TRBV5-1 and TRBJ2-3; TRBD2 might be the D (6 bases). The germline gives CDR1 SGHRS, CDR2 YFSETQ. V was cut by 0 bases and J by 4 bases, with 12 bases left in between. This CDR3 region has 15 residues. CDR3 sequence reads: CASSLGGVMADTQYF. For the CDR3, the DNA is TGCGCCAGCAGCTTGGGCGGGGTAATGGCAGATACGCAGTATTTT.

The chain carries TRBV7-3 and TRBJ2-1, with 8 bases lining up with TRBD1. After removal of 0 bases from V and 6 bases from J, the junction contained 7 bases not matched to a gene. The CDR3 is 16 amino acids. Germline CDR1 and CDR2: SGHTA and FQGTGA. As DNA, the CDR3 is TGTGCCAGCAGCTTAACAGGCGGCCAGGGGGCCAATGAGCAGTTCTTC. Translation gives CASSLTGGQGANEQFF.

This chain links TRBV3-1 (or the pseudogene TRBV3-2) with TRBJ1-4; TRBD1 matches 8 bases. There are 12 residues in the CDR3. The trim removed 4 bases at V and 11 bases at J, leaving 3 bases unmatched. Germline-derived CDR1 and CDR2 are LGHDT and YNNKEL (reference sequence). Written as DNA, the CDR3 is TGTGCCAGCAGCCTATCAGGGGGCAAACTGTTTTTT. Encoded protein: CASSLSGGKLFF.

V and J are TRBV24-1 and TRBJ2-1, with TRBD2 matching over 10 bases. Trimming took 2 bases from V and 3 from J; bases not matched to a gene: 3. Germline V lookup: CDR1 KGHDR, CDR2 SFDVKD. The CDR3 totals 16 residues. The CDR3 sequence: CATSDSGLADYNEQFF. DNA for the CDR3: TGTGCCACCAGTGATTCTGGACTAGCGGACTACAATGAGCAGTTCTTC.

The rearrangement uses TRBV3-1 (or the pseudogene TRBV3-2) and TRBJ1-6; D perhaps matches TRBD1 (5 bases). The germline gives CDR1 LGHDT, CDR2 YNNKEL (reference sequence). Trimming left V 7 bases short and J 4 bases short, with 14 bases between. The CDR3 length is 15 residues. The CDR3, as DNA: TGTGCCAGCACCCCGACCGGGACTTATAATTCACCCCTCCACTTT. It specifies CASTPTGTYNSPLHF.

V and J are TRBV7-2 and TRBJ2-5; no reliable D call. Germline CDR1 is SGHTA and CDR2 is FQGNSA. The V end was cut by 4 bases, the J end by 7 bases, with 13 bases between. The CDR3 consists of 13 residues. Here the CDR3 reads CASSSDGRGTQYF. The DNA of the CDR3 is TGTGCCAGCAGCTCCGATGGGCGTGGGACCCAGTACTTC.

This chain links TRBV5-1 with TRBJ2-5, with TRBD1 matching over 8 bases. Losses at the gene ends were 0 bases for V and 2 bases for J; bases not matched to a gene: 3. The length of the CDR3 is 15 residues. Germline assignment: CDR1 SGHRS and CDR2 YFSETQ. The CDR3 region is CASSLARGLQETQYF. Here the CDR3 DNA reads TGCGCCAGCAGCTTGGCCAGGGGGCTTCAAGAGACCCAGTACTTC.

The rearrangement links TRBV9 to TRBJ2-5, with D unclear. CDR1 is SGDLS, CDR2 YYNGEE, per germline. This CDR3 has 14 residues. V lost 0 bases and J lost 5, with 11 bases in between. The CDR3 bases are TGTGCCAGCAGCGTAGGAGGTACCCGGGAGACCCAGTACTTC. Encoded protein: CASSVGGTRETQYF.

The chain joins TRBV24-1 to TRBJ2-5; unclear D gene. Germline loops: CDR1 KGHDR, CDR2 SFDVKD. The CDR3 is 12 amino acids. Trimming took 3 bases from V and 7 from J, leaving 8 bases between them. CDR3 DNA sequence: TGTGCCACCAGTGATCTCCACGGGACCCAGTACTTC. It specifies CATSDLHGTQYF.